A selection of T cell receptor beta chains follows, all from one sample in a study of T cells after yellow fever vaccination. TCRdb called the 5' RACE reads again in MiXCR, with one record for every CDR3 protein. The data contain about 300,000 distinct CDR3 sequences, approximately 10% of them singletons. Here the sequenced sample was CD4+ T cells sorted from PBMCs, taken 5 days after the yellow fever booster vaccination. Receptor source: a man aged 18 to 29 who received the YFV17D yellow fever vaccine. Each CDR3 is given with its conserved first and last residue. The D gene is left open where the match is weak. Size tells how often a clone was seen (once, few, many) or the class of an expanded clone, and some rows leave it out.

d_gene	v_gene	j_gene	len	abundance	CDR3aa	CDR3nt
.	TRBV20-1	TRBJ2-2	14	many	CSARTGYGAGELFF	TGCAGTGCCCGCACGGGGTACGGGGCCGGGGAGCTGTTTTTT
.	TRBV4-3	TRBJ1-5	13	many	CASSQDRDQPQHF	TGCGCCAGCAGCCAAGACAGGGATCAGCCCCAGCATTTT
.	TRBV7-2	TRBJ2-1	14	.	CASSSLGSYNEQFF	TGTGCCAGCAGCTCACTAGGCTCCTACAATGAGCAGTTCTTC
TRBD1	TRBV5-1	TRBJ2-3	14	many	CASSPGTGSDTQYF	TGCGCCAGCAGCCCCGGGACAGGGTCAGATACGCAGTATTTT
.	TRBV9	TRBJ2-7	14	few	CASSVEASSYEQYF	TGTGCCAGCAGCGTAGAAGCGAGCTCCTACGAGCAGTACTTC
.	TRBV12-3/TRBV12-4	TRBJ1-2	13	many	CASSLRQNYGYTF	TGTGCCAGCAGTTTACGGCAGAACTATGGCTACACCTTC
.	TRBV11-2	TRBJ2-1	13	few	CASSLDGQGGQFF	TGTGCCAGCAGCTTAGATGGCCAGGGAGGGCAGTTCTTC
.	TRBV19	TRBJ2-3	14	few	CASSINRGTDTQYF	TGTGCCAGTAGTATTAATAGGGGCACAGATACGCAGTATTTT
TRBD1	TRBV29-1	TRBJ1-2	12	few	CSVAGTDYGYTF	TGCAGCGTTGCCGGGACAGACTATGGCTACACCTTC
.	TRBV7-9	TRBJ2-5	19	.	CASSSGQSWRAVIQETQYF	TGTGCCAGCAGCAGTGGTCAGTCATGGAGGGCCGTTATTCAAGAGACCCAGTACTTC
.	TRBV12-3/TRBV12-4	TRBJ2-3	12	few	CASQTSPNTQYF	TGTGCCAGCCAGACCTCACCGAATACGCAGTATTTT
.	TRBV20-1	TRBJ1-1	13	many	CSASYTGRTEAFF	TGCAGTGCTAGCTATACAGGGCGAACTGAAGCTTTCTTT
.	TRBV12-3/TRBV12-4	TRBJ1-1	14	.	CASSLAALNTEAFF	TGTGCCAGCAGTTTAGCAGCCTTAAACACTGAAGCTTTCTTT
.	TRBV18	TRBJ2-5	13	.	CASSPPAQETHYF	TGTGCCAGCTCACCACCGGCTCAAGAGACCCACTACTTC
.	TRBV7-9	TRBJ2-7	15	.	CASSLSSGRIYEQYF	TGTGCCAGCAGCTTATCCTCAGGCCGCATCTACGAGCAGTACTTC
.	TRBV28	TRBJ2-3	13	.	CASSFLGGDTQYF	TGTGCCAGCAGTTTTCTCGGGGGAGATACGCAGTATTTT
TRBD1	TRBV29-1	TRBJ2-2	15	.	CSADSGTANTGELFF	TGCAGCGCCGATTCCGGGACAGCCAACACCGGGGAGCTGTTTTTT
TRBD2	TRBV7-9	TRBJ2-3	15	.	CASSTPGLASDTQYF	TGTGCCAGCAGCACACCGGGACTAGCCTCAGATACGCAGTATTTT
TRBD1	TRBV4-2	TRBJ2-7	14	.	CASSQIRDRDEQYF	TGTGCCAGCAGCCAAATCCGGGACAGGGACGAGCAGTACTTC
.	TRBV7-2	TRBJ2-3	13	.	CASSQGTTDTQYF	TGTGCCAGCAGCCAGGGGACAACAGATACGCAGTATTTT
.	TRBV6-1	TRBJ2-3	14	.	CASSDRASTDTQYF	TGTGCCAGCAGTGATAGGGCCAGCACAGATACGCAGTATTTT
.	TRBV3-1	TRBJ1-3	15	many	CASSAYRDGGNTIYF	TGTGCCAGCAGTGCATACAGGGACGGCGGAAACACCATATATTTT
TRBD1	TRBV20-1	TRBJ1-6	17	.	CSARSGTGSSYNSPLHF	TGCAGTGCTAGGTCCGGGACAGGGAGCTCCTATAATTCACCCCTCCACTTT
.	TRBV6-5	TRBJ2-7	12	.	CASSPASYEQYF	TGTGCCAGCAGTCCTGCTTCCTACGAGCAGTACTTC
TRBD1	TRBV30	TRBJ2-2	13	.	CAWSWDSPGELFF	TGTGCCTGGAGTTGGGACAGTCCGGGGGAGCTGTTTTTT
.	TRBV19	TRBJ2-3	14	few	CASSNWGEDFAQYF	TGTGCCAGTAGTAACTGGGGGGAGGATTTTGCGCAGTATTTT